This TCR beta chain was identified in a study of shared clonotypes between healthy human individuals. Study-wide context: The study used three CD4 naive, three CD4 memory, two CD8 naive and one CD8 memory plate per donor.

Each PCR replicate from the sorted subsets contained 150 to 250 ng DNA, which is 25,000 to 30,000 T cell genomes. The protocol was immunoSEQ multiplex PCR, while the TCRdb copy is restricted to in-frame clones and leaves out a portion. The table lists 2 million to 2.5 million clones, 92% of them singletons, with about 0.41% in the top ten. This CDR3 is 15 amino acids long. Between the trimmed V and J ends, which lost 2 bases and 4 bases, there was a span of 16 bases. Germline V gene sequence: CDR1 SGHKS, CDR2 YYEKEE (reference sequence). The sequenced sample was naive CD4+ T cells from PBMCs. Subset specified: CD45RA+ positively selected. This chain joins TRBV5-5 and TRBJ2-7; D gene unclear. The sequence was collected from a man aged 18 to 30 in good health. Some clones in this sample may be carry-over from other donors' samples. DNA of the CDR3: TGTGCCAGCAGCTTAACCCATAGTGGATCATACGAGCAGTACTTC. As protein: CASSLTHSGSYEQYF.